The clone carrying this TCR beta chain was detected once. The source of the sample is a study of T cell responses to AZD1222 COVID-19 vaccine. Some clones are missing from TCRdb's copy, which holds only in-frame ones; the method was immunoSEQ multiplex PCR. The repertoire holds around 100,000 clones, with 92% as singletons. Material: peripheral blood, obtained on day 0 of AZD1222 vaccination. The TCR comes from an adult in good health.

CDR3 loop: CASSQAVVPQETQYF. The CDR3 nucleotides are TGTGCCAGCAGCCAGGCGGTCGTTCCCCAAGAGACCCAGTACTTC. The chain joins TRBV7-2 to TRBJ2-5; D unclear. Germline V gene sequence: CDR1 SGHTA, CDR2 FQGNSA. V lost 5 bases and J 1 base, leaving 14 bases between the germline ends. The CDR3 is 15 amino acids.